This TCR beta chain emerged from a study of response to subunit inactivated influenza vaccine. The CDR3 is made up of 20 amino acids. With 2 bases clipped from V and 2 bases from J, the junction kept 11 bases outside the gene matches. Germline V lookup: CDR1 SGHRS, CDR2 YFSETQ. Comments on this clonotype: Antigen unknown.

TCRdb passed the RT-PCR reads through MiXCR, listing each CDR3 protein once. Among about 780,000 distinct CDR3 sequences listed, approximately 17% were seen once. Study results and caveats: Authors proposed each seasonal influenza vaccination draws in few new T cells.

This TCR derives from a man in his forties or fifties who received an inactivated influenza vaccine. The V call is TRBV5-1, the J call TRBJ2-3, with TRBD2 identical over 16 bases. The material sequenced was PBMCs from blood, taken roughly 5 days after vaccination. The CDR3 region is CASSFTTGLAGGISTDTQYF. The CDR3 coding sequence is TGCGCCAGCAGCTTCACGACGGGACTAGCGGGAGGGATTTCCACAGATACGCAGTATTTT.